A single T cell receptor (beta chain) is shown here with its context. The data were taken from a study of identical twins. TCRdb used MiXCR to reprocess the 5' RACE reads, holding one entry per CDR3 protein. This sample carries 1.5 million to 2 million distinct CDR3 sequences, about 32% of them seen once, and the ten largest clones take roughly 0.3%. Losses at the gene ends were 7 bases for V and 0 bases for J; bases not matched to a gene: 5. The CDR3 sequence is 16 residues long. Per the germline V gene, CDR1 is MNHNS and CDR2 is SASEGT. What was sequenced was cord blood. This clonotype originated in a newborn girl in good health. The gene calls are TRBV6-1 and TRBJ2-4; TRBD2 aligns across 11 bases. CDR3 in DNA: TGTGCCAGCATCAGACTAGCGGGAATAGCCAAAAACATTCAGTACTTC. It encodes CASIRLAGIAKNIQYF.